This T cell receptor beta chain was identified in a study of molecular identifiers for immune sequencing clone quantification. Sorting was used to obtain naive CD8 T cells (CD8+CD4-CCR7+CD45RA+). Study-wide results and caveats: In naive cells, clones above 20 RNA copies held under 1% of molecules, whereas in effector cells they held over 98%.

This clonotype showed up just a few times. Its antigen is not known. This may stem from a read error, because a much larger clone lies one nucleotide away. Given the absence of the conserved phenylalanine or tryptophan at the CDR3 end, a read error is likely. The germline V gene encodes CDR1 MGHDK and CDR2 SYGVNS. Trimming removed 1 base from V and 5 bases from J, with 12 bases in between. The CDR3 totals 15 residues. Libraries of bulk TCR were made by previously described methods (with listed TCR primers). TCRdb independently ran MiXCR on the PCR reads; one entry per CDR3 protein. Among 550,000 to 750,000 distinct CDR3 sequences listed, nearly 20% were seen once.

V is TRBV25-1 and J is TRBJ1-5; D remains ambiguous. This clonotype was obtained from a human donor in good health. Some libraries in this study had Jurkat cell RNA spiked in. Sequenced sample: naive CD8+ T cells from blood, with Jurkat cell RNA spiked in. Subset specified: FACS-sorted CD8+CD4-CCR7+CD45RA+ naive T cells. This CDR3 reads CASSESSWGDQPQHS. The CDR3 DNA sequence: TGTGCCAGCAGTGAATCTTCCTGGGGTGATCAGCCCCAGCATTCT.